These 10 T cell receptor beta chains share one sample of origin, sequenced in a study of blood T cell repertoires in COVID-19. Profiled with immunoSEQ multiplex PCR; TCRdb holds only in-frame clones, not every one. The table lists 130,000 or so clones, 85% to 90% of them singletons, with 1.5% to 1.9% in the top ten. The specimen sequenced was peripheral blood. Receptor source: a human donor in a cohort sampled during active COVID-19.

This clone was counted a single time. The chain uses TRBV20-1 and TRBJ2-7; D may be TRBD2 (7 bases). Between the trimmed V and J ends, which lost 3 bases and 0 bases, there was a span of 15 bases. The CDR3 is 15 amino acids. CDR1 and CDR2 (germline): DFQATT, SNEGSKA (reference sequence). The CDR3 nucleotides are TGCAGTGCTAGTAGGGGGAGGGGGAGCTCCTACGAGCAGTACTTC. It translates to CSASRGRGSSYEQYF.

The CDR3 loop reads CASSLGNTIYF. The CDR3 DNA reads as TGTGCCAGCAGTCTTGGAAACACCATATATTTT. The chain employs TRBV7-8 and TRBJ1-3; no clear D gene. Germline assignment: CDR1 SGHVS and CDR2 FQNEAQ. V was pared by 6 bases and J by 3 bases, with 3 bases between. This CDR3 has 11 residues.

This chain joins TRBV6-1 and TRBJ2-7, with D tentatively TRBD1 (5 bases). V was cut by 0 bases and J by 1 base, with 13 bases left in between. CDR1 and CDR2 from the germline V gene are MNHNS and SASEGT. The CDR3 sequence is 16 residues long. The CDR3 reads CASSEALQQVSYEQYF. In nucleotides, the CDR3 is TGTGCCAGCAGTGAAGCGCTTCAACAGGTTTCCTACGAGCAGTACTTC.

The chain combines TRBV4-2 with TRBJ2-2; TRBD1 agrees at 8 bases. This CDR3 spans 15 amino acids. CDR1 LGHNA and CDR2 YNFKEQ come from the germline V gene. V shed 0 bases, J shed 7 bases, and the junction held 4 bases outside the gene matches. The CDR3 region has the DNA TGTGCCAGCAGCCAAGATCAGGGGGCTGGCGGGGAGCTGTTTTTT. Its translation: CASSQDQGAGGELFF.

The rearrangement joins TRBV5-1 to TRBJ1-6; D gene ambiguous. The CDR3 is made up of 16 amino acids. Between the trimmed V and J ends, which lost 0 bases and 0 bases, there was a span of 7 bases. The germline gives CDR1 SGHRS, CDR2 YFSETQ. In DNA form, the CDR3 reads TGCGCCAGCAGCTTGGAGGAGAGCTCCTATAATTCACCCCTCCACTTT. Protein product: CASSLEESSYNSPLHF.

This chain uses TRBV5-1 with TRBJ1-3, with TRBD1 matching over 7 bases. CDR3 length: 16 amino acids. J gave up 0 bases and V 0 bases, and 3 bases lay outside the gene matches. Germline V gives CDR1 SGHRS, CDR2 YFSETQ. CDR3 amino acids: CASSLGTGDSGNTIYF. DNA of the CDR3: TGCGCCAGCAGCTTGGGGACAGGAGACTCTGGAAACACCATATATTTT.

CDR3 in DNA: TGTGCCAGCAATGTCGGTTCCGGGGAGCTGTTTTTT. Residues: CASNVGSGELFF. This chain joins TRBV28 and TRBJ2-2; D remains ambiguous. The CDR3 length is 12 residues. From germline, CDR1 is MDHEN and CDR2 SYDVKM. The germline V and J ends were trimmed by 7 bases and 6 bases, with 9 bases remaining between them. The whole variable domain, remainder taken from reference TRBV28 and TRBJ2-2, is DVKVTQSSRYLVKRTGEKVFLECVQDMDHENMFWYRQDPGLGLRLIYFSYDVKMKEKGDIPEGYSVSREKKERFSLILESASTNQTSMYLCASNVGSGELFFGEGSRLTVL.

The chain combines TRBV6-6 with TRBJ1-5; tentative D call: TRBD1 (6 bases). Germline lookup yields CDR1 MNHNY and CDR2 SVGAGI (reference sequence). The CDR3 totals 16 residues. Trimming stripped 6 bases from V and 1 base from J, with 16 bases between. The DNA for the CDR3 is TGTGCCAGCAGCGGAACACGGGGGGCAAGCAATCAGCCCCAGCATTTT. Its protein is CASSGTRGASNQPQHF.

V is TRBV4-1 and J is TRBJ1-4; 7 bases agree with TRBD1. The CDR3 covers 15 residues. Germline assignment: CDR1 MGHRA and CDR2 YSYEKL. Unmatched junction bases numbered 6, after V lost 2 bases and J lost 6 bases. CDR3 DNA sequence: TGCGCCAGCAGCCAACTTAGACAGGGTGATGAAAAACTGTTTTTT. Its protein product is CASSQLRQGDEKLFF.

The chain uses TRBV24-1 and TRBJ1-2; 9 nucleotides align to TRBD1. The length of the CDR3 is 15 residues. The germline V gene encodes CDR1 KGHDR and CDR2 SFDVKD. The trim removed 8 bases at V and 3 bases at J, leaving 9 bases unmatched. CDR3 nucleotides: TGTGCCACCAATACCGGGACAGGGTTAGACTATGGCTACACCTTC. This codes for CATNTGTGLDYGYTF.